This entry lists 17 T cell receptor beta chains sequenced from one sample in a study of OX40 agonist ivuxolimab in advanced cancers. Data came from immunoSEQ multiplex PCR; TCRdb stores just in-frame clones and leaves some out. The sample records approximately 74,000 clones, about three quarters being singletons. Sequencing used CD4+ or CD8+ T cells sorted from blood, obtained in a trial of the OX40 agonist ivuxolimab. The receptor source for this set is an adult with an advanced solid tumor such as melanoma, head and neck, liver or kidney cancer.

This clone has just a few counts. The chain links TRBV7-6 to TRBJ1-6; 11 positions match TRBD1. This CDR3 is 17 amino acids long. Unmatched junction bases numbered 8, after V lost 2 bases and J lost 8 bases. Per germline, CDR1 SGHVS and CDR2 FNYEAQ. In DNA, the CDR3 is TGTGCCAGCAGCTTACTACCCGGGACAGGGGGAGATTCACCCCTCCACTTT. Its translation: CASSLLPGTGGDSPLHF.

V and J are TRBV30 and TRBJ1-1; tentatively, D is TRBD1 (5 bases). Trimming took off 2 bases at V and 6 bases at J, with 10 bases between the two ends. Germline V gene sequence: CDR1 GTSNPN, CDR2 SVGIG (reference sequence). The CDR3 has 12 amino acids. The CDR3 loop reads CAWSSRGAEAFF. CDR3 in DNA: TGTGCCTGGAGTTCACGGGGCGCTGAAGCTTTCTTT. Filled out from reference TRBV30 and TRBJ1-1, the complete variable domain reads SQTIHQWPATLVQPVGSPLSLECTVEGTSNPNLYWYRQAAGRGLQLLFYSVGIGQISSEVPQNLSASRPQDRQFILSSKKLLLSDSGFYLCAWSSRGAEAFFGQGTRLTVV.

This sequence joins TRBV5-4 and TRBJ1-1; TRBD1 aligns across 9 bases. J gave up 0 bases and V 4 bases, and 4 bases lay outside the gene matches. This CDR3 is 15 amino acids long. Germline CDR1 reads SGHNT; CDR2 reads YYREEE (reference sequence). CDR3 in amino acids: CASSQGQGLNTEAFF. CDR3 nucleotides: TGTGCCAGCAGCCAAGGACAGGGGCTGAACACTGAAGCTTTCTTT.

This clone came up a few times. The genes are TRBV5-6 and TRBJ2-1; D unclear. This CDR3 is built from 13 residues. From germline, CDR1 is SGHDT and CDR2 YYEEEE. With 6 bases removed from V and 5 bases from J, the gap between germline ends came to 12 bases. The CDR3, as DNA: TGTGCCAGCAAGGTGGTGACAAACAATGAGCAGTTCTTC. This codes for CASKVVTNNEQFF.

CDR3 region: CASSPTRGETQYF. The CDR3 DNA follows: TGCGCCAGCAGCCCTACAAGGGGAGAGACCCAGTACTTC. V and J are TRBV10-1 and TRBJ2-5; the D gene is possibly TRBD1 (5 bases). V shed 6 bases and J shed 4 bases, with 12 bases lying between them. From germline, CDR1 is WNHNN and CDR2 SYGVQD (reference sequence). This CDR3 region has 13 residues.

The chain uses TRBV29-1 and TRBJ2-5; no clear D. Looked up from germline, CDR1 is SQVTM and CDR2 is ANQGSEA. Trimming stripped 5 bases from V and 5 bases from J, with 12 bases between. The CDR3 has 12 amino acids. The CDR3 sequence: CSVSQLGETQYF. The CDR3 nucleotides read TGCAGCGTTTCTCAGCTGGGGGAGACCCAGTACTTC.

The J gene is TRBJ2-2, the V gene TRBV14, with 9 bases that match TRBD1. V lost 3 bases, J lost 4 bases, and 9 bases stayed unmatched. The CDR3 runs to 17 residues. Per germline, CDR1 SGHDN and CDR2 FVKESK. CDR3 region: CASSHRITGGRTGELFF. The CDR3 DNA is TGTGCCAGCAGCCACCGGATCACAGGGGGCCGCACCGGGGAGCTGTTTTTT.

This clone was found once. V and J are TRBV10-2 and TRBJ2-1; the D gene is possibly TRBD2 (6 bases). V was pared by 2 bases and J by 5 bases, with 13 bases between. The V gene's germline CDR1 is WSHSY and CDR2 SAAADI. This CDR3 is built from 15 residues. In DNA form, the CDR3 reads TGCGCCAGCAGTGAGCCCGCGGGGAAAAACAATGAGCAGTTCTTC. Its translation: CASSEPAGKNNEQFF.

The V and J genes are TRBV5-5 and TRBJ2-7; 9 bases are a match to TRBD2. This CDR3 is 14 amino acids long. The junction had 3 bases not matched to a gene; V was cut back by 3 bases and J by 2 bases. Germline V gene lookup returns CDR1 SGHKS and CDR2 YYEKEE (reference sequence). The CDR3 reads CASSSLAGAYEQYF. CDR3 nucleotides: TGTGCCAGCAGCTCTTTAGCGGGAGCCTACGAGCAGTACTTC.

The chain links TRBV25-1 to TRBJ2-7; 11 nucleotides line up with TRBD1. V was pared by 8 bases and J by 2 bases, with 5 bases of the junction left unmatched. This CDR3 region has 14 residues. Germline CDR1 reads MGHDK; CDR2 reads SYGVNS. As DNA, the CDR3 is TGTGCCAGCCGAGGGACAGGGGGGGCCTACGAGCAGTACTTC. This sequence encodes CASRGTGGAYEQYF.

The V gene is TRBV28, the J gene TRBJ1-2, with a tentative D call TRBD1 (6 bases). CDR3 length: 13 amino acids. V lost 7 bases and J 6 bases, leaving 15 bases between the germline ends. In germline, CDR1 is MDHEN, CDR2 SYDVKM. CDR3 region: CASKSGAKDGYTF. The CDR3 DNA reads as TGTGCCAGCAAATCAGGGGCTAAGGATGGCTACACCTTC.

Concerning this clone: The sample carries other DNA sequences with the same CDR3. The chain employs TRBV6-1 and TRBJ1-1; TRBD1 matches 10 bases. Germline CDR1 reads MNHNS; CDR2 reads SASEGT. There are 14 residues in the CDR3. Trimming cost V 7 bases and J 3 bases; bases outside gene matches: 5. Here the CDR3 DNA reads TGTGCCAGCACCGCGGACAGGGGGGACACTGAAGCTTTCTTT. Residues: CASTADRGDTEAFF.

This clone was found once. The chain couples TRBV7-9 to TRBJ1-6, with 11 bases aligning to TRBD1. The CDR3 consists of 15 residues. Losses at the gene ends were 1 base for V and 12 bases for J; bases not matched to a gene: 5. From germline, CDR1 is SEHNR and CDR2 FQNEAQ (reference sequence). The CDR3 sequence: CASSLGGTGGEPLHF. The CDR3 nucleotides are TGTGCCAGCAGCTTAGGGGGGACAGGGGGAGAACCCCTCCACTTT.

The genes are TRBV14 and TRBJ1-2; TRBD1 might be the D (5 bases). CDR3 size: 15 residues. V lost 4 bases to trimming and J lost 4 bases, with 16 bases between them. CDR1 and CDR2 from the germline V gene are SGHDN and FVKESK. The CDR3: CASSPVGPILYGYTF. The CDR3 region has the DNA TGTGCCAGCAGCCCCGTGGGACCCATCCTCTATGGCTACACCTTC.

This clone was seen once. The V gene is TRBV5-4, the J gene TRBJ1-4; 11 bases agree with TRBD1. Germline V lookup: CDR1 SGHNT, CDR2 YYREEE (reference sequence). Trimming at V came to 4 bases and at J to 8 bases, leaving 13 bases not matched to a gene. The CDR3 runs to 17 residues. The CDR3 coding sequence is TGTGCCAGCAGCCGCGCCGGGACAGGGGGTTCTGGAGAAAAACTGTTTTTT. Translation gives CASSRAGTGGSGEKLFF.

This clone was recorded only once. The chain uses TRBV5-1 and TRBJ2-1; 11 bases are shared with TRBD2. The V gene end was trimmed by 4 bases and the J gene end by 7 bases; junction bases not matched to a gene: 10. The V gene's germline CDR1 is SGHRS and CDR2 YFSETQ. CDR3 length: 16 residues. The CDR3 spells CASSLFSGRVENEQFF. In DNA, the CDR3 is TGCGCCAGCAGCCTCTTTAGCGGGAGGGTAGAGAATGAGCAGTTCTTC.

This chain links TRBV28 with TRBJ1-5; D gene unclear. Per germline, CDR1 MDHEN and CDR2 SYDVKM. The CDR3 spans 15 residues. V shed 3 bases and J shed 6 bases, with 15 bases lying between them. The CDR3 DNA reads as TGTGCCAGCAGTTTCCGGGTAGGTGGTGCTCAGCCCCAGCATTTT. This gives the protein CASSFRVGGAQPQHF. The full variable domain, in which reference TRBV28 and TRBJ1-5 provide the parts outside the CDR3, is DVKVTQSSRYLVKRTGEKVFLECVQDMDHENMFWYRQDPGLGLRLIYFSYDVKMKEKGDIPEGYSVSREKKERFSLILESASTNQTSMYLCASSFRVGGAQPQHFGDGTRLSIL.